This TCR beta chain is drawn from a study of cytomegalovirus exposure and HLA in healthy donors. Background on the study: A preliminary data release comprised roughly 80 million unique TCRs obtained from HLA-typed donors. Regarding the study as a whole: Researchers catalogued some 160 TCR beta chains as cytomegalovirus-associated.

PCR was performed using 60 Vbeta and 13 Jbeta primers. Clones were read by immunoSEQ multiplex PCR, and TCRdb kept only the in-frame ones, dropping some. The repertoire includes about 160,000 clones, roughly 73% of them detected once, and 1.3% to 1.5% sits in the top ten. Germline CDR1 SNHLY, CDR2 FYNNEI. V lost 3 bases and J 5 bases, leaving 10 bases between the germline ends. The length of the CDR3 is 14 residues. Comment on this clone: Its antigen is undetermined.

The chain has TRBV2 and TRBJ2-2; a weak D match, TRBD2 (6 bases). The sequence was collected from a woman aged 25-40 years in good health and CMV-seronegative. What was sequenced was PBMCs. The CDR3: CASSDGGATGELFF. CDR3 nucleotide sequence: TGTGCCAGCAGTGACGGAGGGGCGACCGGGGAGCTGTTTTTT.